The clone carrying this T cell receptor (beta chain) was found many times. This specimen comes from a study of Graves' ophthalmopathy and Graves' hyperthyroidism. Additional autoimmune diseases, uncontrolled infections, pregnancy or lactation disqualified patients. Trimming cost V 8 bases and J 2 bases, with 12 bases left between them. Looked up from germline, CDR1 is SGHVS and CDR2 is FNYEAQ. The CDR3 has 13 amino acids. The authors amplified TCR beta CDR3 regions from RNA transcripts. An initial RT-PCR round employing HTBI primers preceded a second-round multiplex PCR. One entry per CDR3 protein results from TCRdb running MiXCR on the multiplex PCR reads. The sample carries 650,000 to 900,000 distinct CDR3 sequences, around 40% recorded once.

The TCR was taken from an adult man with Graves' ophthalmopathy. The sequenced sample consisted of peripheral blood. V usage is TRBV7-6 and J usage is TRBJ1-1, with TRBD1 as a possible D gene (5 bases). The CDR3 is CASRGWENTEAFF. CDR3 nucleotide sequence: TGTGCCAGCCGGGGGTGGGAAAACACTGAAGCTTTCTTT. The entire variable domain, with the rest obtained from reference TRBV7-6 and TRBJ1-1, is as follows: GAGVSQSPRYKVTKRGQDVALRCDPISGHVSLYWYRQALGQGPEFLTYFNYEAQQDKSGLPNDRFSAERPEGSISTLTIQRTEQRDSAMYRCASRGWENTEAFFGQGTRLTVV.